These T cell receptor beta chains were read from a single sample in a study of chemoradiotherapy in HPV16-positive cancers. Sequenced by immunoSEQ multiplex PCR; TCRdb stores in-frame clones only, minus some. The table includes 9,500 to 15,000 clones, roughly 73% detected once. The biological material was taken from a patient who underwent chemoradiotherapy. Receptors were obtained from a human donor with HPV-associated anogenital cancer. Each CDR3 is given without its conserved first and last residue. The size entry is marked missing in some rows and otherwise reads once, few, many or a size class.

J: TRBJ2-7
size: .
V: TRBV4-3
CDR3: ASSQDLGWYEQY

J: TRBJ1-5
size: .
V: TRBV4-1
CDR3: ASGATVNSNQPQH

J: TRBJ1-2
size: .
V: TRBV7-2
CDR3: ASSLGGRNYGYT

J: TRBJ2-2
size: .
V: TRBV7-9
CDR3: ASSSPRAVNTGELF

J: TRBJ2-7
size: few
V: TRBV19
CDR3: ASSPRRSSYEQY

J: TRBJ1-4
size: few
V: TRBV6-6
CDR3: ASRAGGDEKLF

J: TRBJ2-5
size: .
V: TRBV30
CDR3: AWSVTSWYQETQY

J: TRBJ2-4
size: once
V: TRBV4-1
CDR3: ASSQPLTGAKNIQY

J: TRBJ1-6
size: .
V: TRBV19
CDR3: ATSLEWSSPLH

J: TRBJ2-2
size: .
V: TRBV7-9
CDR3: ASSTTLGGTGELF

J: TRBJ2-2
size: .
V: TRBV30
CDR3: AWKNTAWTGELF

J: TRBJ2-5
size: .
V: TRBV6-1
CDR3: ASSPNHSETQY

J: TRBJ2-3
size: .
V: TRBV29-1
CDR3: SVERGTDTQY

J: TRBJ1-2
size: .
V: TRBV9
CDR3: ASSAGATGRDGYT

J: TRBJ2-3
size: few
V: TRBV9
CDR3: ASSVGASGGLGTQY

J: TRBJ2-5
size: .
V: TRBV18
CDR3: ASSITIRSNTGETQY

J: TRBJ1-2
size: .
V: TRBV5-1
CDR3: ASRSAQQGRHGYT

J: TRBJ2-5
size: .
V: TRBV9
CDR3: ASSAIQETQY

J: TRBJ2-7
size: few
V: TRBV28
CDR3: ASSSPYEQY

J: TRBJ1-1
size: .
V: TRBV18
CDR3: ASSPPRVGRGWDTEAF

J: TRBJ2-4
size: .
V: TRBV5-1
CDR3: ASTPEGQANIQY

J: TRBJ2-7
size: .
V: TRBV6-1
CDR3: ASTQARTLNRQY

J: TRBJ2-7
size: .
V: TRBV29-1
CDR3: SVAIQGRSYEQY

J: TRBJ2-7
size: .
V: TRBV28
CDR3: ASSLTVSSYEQY

J: TRBJ1-5
size: .
V: TRBV30
CDR3: AWSVDRAWQPQH

J: TRBJ1-5
size: .
V: TRBV7-9
CDR3: ASSVGGSQPQH

J: TRBJ1-3
size: .
V: TRBV6-1
CDR3: ASSEDRSPTIIY

J: TRBJ2-2
size: .
V: TRBV14
CDR3: ASSQGSGTAELF

J: TRBJ1-6
size: once
V: TRBV27
CDR3: ASSLWGGNSPLH

J: TRBJ1-1
size: .
V: TRBV7-3
CDR3: ASSGQGTGEAF

J: TRBJ1-1
size: .
V: TRBV5-1
CDR3: ASSWAGRTEAF

J: TRBJ2-1
size: .
V: TRBV11-1
CDR3: ASSLGQGPYNEQF

J: TRBJ1-4
size: .
V: TRBV9
CDR3: ASSVGGDRAGKLF

J: TRBJ2-1
size: .
V: TRBV5-1
CDR3: ASSPDRVGHNEQF

J: TRBJ1-5
size: few
V: TRBV4-1
CDR3: ASSDTGRNQPQH

J: TRBJ1-5
size: .
V: TRBV10-3
CDR3: AIRGTRDQPQH

J: TRBJ2-2
size: .
V: TRBV4-3
CDR3: ASSLTSSNTGELF

J: TRBJ1-6
size: .
V: TRBV6-5
CDR3: ASSYGTGTPLH

J: TRBJ2-2
size: .
V: TRBV5-6
CDR3: ASSSGTFTGELF

J: TRBJ2-6
size: .
V: TRBV7-6
CDR3: ASSTLAGVSPSGANVLT

J: TRBJ1-3
size: once
V: TRBV28
CDR3: ASSPTVAGNTIY

J: TRBJ2-1
size: .
V: TRBV4-2
CDR3: ASSFQASRYDEQF

J: TRBJ1-6
size: few
V: TRBV6-6
CDR3: ASSYRAGPPFH

J: TRBJ2-7
size: .
V: TRBV28
CDR3: ASSFITGDVYEQY